The 28 T cell receptor beta chains presented below share a single source sample, sequenced in a study of blood T cell repertoires in COVID-19 (dated by TCRdb to the early 2020s). The library came from the immunoSEQ multiplex PCR assay. In TCRdb, the immuneACCESS table is reduced to in-frame sequences with V and J assigned. These tables do not hold every clone; where another copy was compared, an unresolved V gene accounts for under half, and the others remain unexplained. The sample table lists 59,000 or so clones, 80% of them with a count of one. In total, the top ten clones hold under 7.5% of the sample. The sequenced sample was peripheral blood. All receptors come from a man aged 60 to 69 with acute or convalescent COVID-19.

The V and J genes are TRBV10-2 and TRBJ2-7; D might be TRBD1 (7 bases). Germline V gene data show CDR1 as WSHSY and CDR2 as SAAADI. There are 13 residues in the CDR3. The V end was cut by 8 bases, the J end by 4 bases, with 15 bases between. The CDR3, as DNA: TGCGCCAGCGGCGGGGACAGTATATACGAGCAGTACTTC. Translation gives CASGGDSIYEQYF.

The rearrangement joins TRBV28 to TRBJ2-5; no definite D call. Between the trimmed V and J ends, which lost 5 bases and 5 bases, there was a span of 15 bases. The CDR3 runs to 14 residues. Germline V lookup: CDR1 MDHEN, CDR2 SYDVKM. The CDR3 sequence: CASSPLGPLETQYF. CDR3 sequence (DNA): TGTGCCAGCAGTCCCCTTGGGCCCCTGGAGACCCAGTACTTC.

The rearrangement joins TRBV3-1 (or the pseudogene TRBV3-2) to TRBJ2-1; TRBD2 matches at 10 bases. J lost 15 bases, V lost 5 bases, and 10 bases had no gene match. The CDR3 sequence is 13 residues long. CDR1 and CDR2 (germline): LGHDT, YNNKEL (reference sequence). The CDR3 DNA reads TGTGCCAGCAGCTTCCAAGCGGGGGGGTACTGGTTCTTC. Translating it yields CASSFQAGGYWFF.

The chain uses TRBV7-8 and TRBJ1-1; 8 bases fit TRBD1. Germline V gene lookup returns CDR1 SGHVS and CDR2 FQNEAQ. This CDR3 contains 16 residues. J gave up 1 base and V 3 bases, and 7 bases lay outside the gene matches. CDR3 in DNA: TGTGCCAGCAGCTTGCCTTTCGGACAGGGGAACACTGAAGCTTTCTTT. It codes for CASSLPFGQGNTEAFF. The full variable domain, with the rest looked up from reference TRBV7-8 and TRBJ1-1, is GAGVSQSPRYKVAKRGQDVALRCDPISGHVSLFWYQQALGQGPEFLTYFQNEAQLDKSGLPSDRFFAERPEGSVSTLKIQRTQQEDSAVYLCASSLPFGQGNTEAFFGQGTRLTVV.

The chain employs TRBV28 and TRBJ2-5, with 8 bases fitting TRBD1. V gave up 6 bases and J gave up 1 base; unmatched junction bases: 7. The V gene's germline CDR1 is MDHEN and CDR2 SYDVKM. The length of the CDR3 is 15 residues. The CDR3 nucleotides are TGTGCCAGCAGACACCAGGGGGCCCCCCAAGAGACCCAGTACTTC. Its translation: CASRHQGAPQETQYF.

The chain employs TRBV5-1 and TRBJ1-1; TRBD1 agrees at 8 bases. This CDR3 has 15 residues. In germline, CDR1 is SGHRS, CDR2 YFSETQ. The V gene end was trimmed by 2 bases and the J gene end by 1 base; junction bases not matched to a gene: 4. The CDR3 sequence: CASSFRGRTNTEAFF. The CDR3 DNA reads TGCGCCAGCAGCTTCAGGGGGCGGACGAACACTGAAGCTTTCTTT. The whole variable domain, remainder taken from reference TRBV5-1 and TRBJ1-1, is KAGVTQTPRYLIKTRGQQVTLSCSPISGHRSVSWYQQTPGQGLQFLFEYFSETQRNKGNFPGRFSGRQFSNSRSEMNVSTLELGDSALYLCASSFRGRTNTEAFFGQGTRLTVV.

V and J are TRBV19 and TRBJ2-2; 9 bases match TRBD1. Trimming cost V 6 bases and J 4 bases; bases outside gene matches: 6. Germline CDR1 is LNHDA and CDR2 is SQIVND (reference sequence). The CDR3 contains 15 residues. The CDR3 region has the DNA TGTGCCAGTAGAAAAAGGACAGGGGTCACCGGGGAGCTGTTTTTT. Translating gives CASRKRTGVTGELFF.

This chain uses TRBV6-6 with TRBJ2-1; 15 positions match TRBD2. Germline assignment: CDR1 MNHNY and CDR2 SVGAGI (reference sequence). J gave up 2 bases and V 5 bases, and 1 base lay outside the gene matches. CDR3 length: 16 residues. The CDR3 DNA is TGTGCCAGCAGTCGGACTAGCGGGGGGGCCTACAATGAGCAGTTCTTC. Translated, it gives CASSRTSGGAYNEQFF.

This clone has only a few counts. J is TRBJ2-7 and V is TRBV10-3; maybe TRBD2 (5 bases). V gave up 8 bases and J gave up 6 bases, with 11 bases separating them. Germline CDR1 and CDR2: ENHRY and SYGVKD. The CDR3 covers 11 residues. The CDR3 DNA follows: TGTGCCATCGGCGGAGGCGGCGAGCAGTACTTC. Residues: CAIGGGGEQYF.

The chain combines TRBV2 with TRBJ2-7, with 12 bases lining up with TRBD1. Losses at the gene ends were 6 bases for V and 4 bases for J; bases not matched to a gene: 10. The CDR3 length is 16 residues. In germline, CDR1 is SNHLY, CDR2 FYNNEI. Written as DNA, the CDR3 is TGTGCCAGCAGCCCAACCGGGACAGGGGGCCGGTACGAGCAGTACTTC. Its translation: CASSPTGTGGRYEQYF.

The chain uses TRBV7-8 and TRBJ1-3, with D possibly matching TRBD1 (6 bases). Germline V CDR1 and CDR2: SGHVS, FQNEAQ. CDR3 length: 16 residues. V was trimmed by 5 bases and J by 0 bases, leaving 14 bases between them. The CDR3 nucleotides read TGTGCCAGCAGCCACGACAGGCCTCTCTCTGGAAACACCATATATTTT. Protein: CASSHDRPLSGNTIYF.

V usage is TRBV6-5 and J usage is TRBJ1-6; 9 nucleotides agree with TRBD1. Germline assignment: CDR1 MNHEY and CDR2 SVGAGI. The junction had 8 bases not matched to a gene; V was cut back by 5 bases and J by 9 bases. The CDR3 consists of 15 residues. CDR3 sequence reads: CASSQYGTGTSPLHF. For the CDR3, the DNA is TGTGCCAGCAGTCAATACGGGACAGGGACTTCACCCCTCCACTTT.

This chain uses TRBV2 with TRBJ1-1; the D gene is possibly TRBD1 (5 bases). Trimming left V 7 bases short and J 0 bases short, with 9 bases between. Germline-derived CDR1 and CDR2 are SNHLY and FYNNEI. This CDR3 region has 13 residues. For the CDR3, the DNA is TGTGCCAGCAAGGGGTCAATGAACACTGAAGCTTTCTTT. It encodes CASKGSMNTEAFF.

The chain uses TRBV7-9 and TRBJ1-4; D remains ambiguous. CDR1 and CDR2 from the germline V gene are SEHNR and FQNEAQ (reference sequence). The V and J ends lost 5 bases and 6 bases respectively, with 7 bases between them. This CDR3 region has 12 residues. The CDR3 loop reads CASSPRDEKLFF. CDR3 coding DNA: TGTGCCAGCAGCCCGAGGGATGAAAAACTGTTTTTT.

The CDR3 nucleotides are TGTGCCAGCAGCCAAGGGACTAGCGGGGGAGAGACCCAGTACTTC. It is translated as CASSQGTSGGETQYF. V and J are TRBV3-1 (or the pseudogene TRBV3-2) and TRBJ2-5, with 13 bases matching TRBD2. The V gene's germline CDR1 is LGHDT and CDR2 YNNKEL (reference sequence). V trimming: 1 base; J trimming: 4 bases; junction bases outside the gene matches: 0. This CDR3 comprises 15 residues.

In this sample, this clone turned up a few times. J is TRBJ2-2 and V is TRBV5-1, with TRBD1 as a possible D gene (6 bases). Germline CDR1 SGHRS, CDR2 YFSETQ. V lost 3 bases, J lost 0 bases, and 15 bases lay in between. This CDR3 is 17 amino acids long. CDR3 sequence (DNA): TGCGCCAGCAGCTCCGAACAGGGCTTTTCGAACACCGGGGAGCTGTTTTTT. This encodes CASSSEQGFSNTGELFF.

The genes are TRBV12-3 or TRBV12-4 and TRBJ1-2; the D gene is possibly TRBD1 (5 bases). The CDR3 spans 13 residues. Trimming took off 2 bases at V and 4 bases at J, with 8 bases between the two ends. The CDR3 protein is CASSLTGFYGYTF. The CDR3 DNA reads TGTGCCAGCAGTTTAACAGGATTCTATGGCTACACCTTC.

The table lists this clone with a few counts. The V call is TRBV4-2, the J call TRBJ2-3; TRBD2 aligns across 8 bases. The V gene's germline CDR1 is LGHNA and CDR2 YNFKEQ. The CDR3 runs 17 residues. The J segment lost 0 bases and the V segment lost 2 bases, leaving 7 bases of the junction unmatched. The CDR3, as DNA: TGTGCCAGCAGCCAACTTTACGGGGGGGAGAGCACAGATACGCAGTATTTT. It translates to CASSQLYGGESTDTQYF.

Note on this clone: Other nucleotide sequences in the sample specify the same CDR3. J is TRBJ2-5 and V is TRBV28; 7 bases fit TRBD2. Germline V CDR1 and CDR2: MDHEN, SYDVKM. The junction had 3 bases not matched to a gene; V was cut back by 6 bases and J by 2 bases. This CDR3 spans 13 amino acids. The CDR3 is CASSLGGQETQYF. The CDR3 nucleotides read TGTGCCAGCAGCCTGGGGGGGCAAGAGACCCAGTACTTC.

The chain carries TRBV14 and TRBJ2-3; tentative D call: TRBD2 (6 bases). CDR1 and CDR2 from the germline V gene are SGHDN and FVKESK. V was cut by 4 bases and J by 4 bases, with 12 bases left in between. The CDR3 runs to 14 residues. The CDR3 DNA follows: TGTGCCAGCAGCCGACGGGACTTTTCAGATACGCAGTATTTT. Translating gives CASSRRDFSDTQYF.

This clone has just a few counts. V usage is TRBV6-6 and J usage is TRBJ2-7, with TRBD1 identical over 7 bases. The V gene end was trimmed by 5 bases and the J gene end by 3 bases; junction bases not matched to a gene: 7. Per the germline V gene, CDR1 is MNHNY and CDR2 is SVGAGI (reference sequence). The CDR3 runs to 14 residues. DNA for the CDR3: TGTGCCAGCAGTCGACCCGGGACAGTCTACGAGCAGTACTTC. It yields the protein CASSRPGTVYEQYF.

The chain combines TRBV9 with TRBJ2-5; D is possibly TRBD1 (7 bases). This CDR3 contains 15 residues. Per germline, CDR1 SGDLS and CDR2 YYNGEE. Trimming took 0 bases from V and 5 from J, leaving 14 bases between them. CDR3 nucleotide sequence: TGTGCCAGCAGCGTAGTGGAGGGGGCGGGGGAGACCCAGTACTTC. Its translation is CASSVVEGAGETQYF.

The chain employs TRBV10-1 and TRBJ2-1; 11 positions match TRBD2. Unmatched junction bases numbered 14, after V lost 7 bases and J lost 9 bases. Germline loops: CDR1 WNHNN, CDR2 SYGVQD (reference sequence). This CDR3 region has 16 residues. CDR3 region: CASTPQASGGLSEQFF. In nucleotides, the CDR3 is TGCGCCAGCACCCCCCAGGCTAGCGGGGGGTTAAGTGAGCAGTTCTTC.

The chain uses TRBV3-1 (or the pseudogene TRBV3-2) and TRBJ1-6, with TRBD1 matching over 7 bases. The CDR3 has 13 amino acids. Trimming removed 1 base from V and 11 bases from J; junction bases left unmatched: 2. Germline V gene sequence: CDR1 LGHDT, CDR2 YNNKEL (reference sequence). CDR3 nucleotide sequence: TGTGCCAGCAGCCAAGGAACAGGGGCACCCCTCCACTTT. Translating it yields CASSQGTGAPLHF.

The V gene is TRBV6-5, the J gene TRBJ1-1; D might be TRBD1 (5 bases). Germline lookup yields CDR1 MNHEY and CDR2 SVGAGI. The CDR3 runs 12 residues. Here the CDR3 DNA reads TGTGCAGCGGGGCAGGCAGACACTGAAGCTTTCTTT. This codes for CAAGQADTEAFF.

The chain joins TRBV3-1 (or the pseudogene TRBV3-2) to TRBJ2-2; 10 bases match TRBD2. Trimming removed 8 bases from V and 8 bases from J; junction bases left unmatched: 14. The CDR3 loop spans 16 amino acids. Per germline, CDR1 LGHDT and CDR2 YNNKEL (reference sequence). CDR3 residues: CASRLSGGPQAGELFF. CDR3 bases: TGTGCCAGCCGACTTAGCGGGGGGCCGCAGGCTGGGGAGCTGTTTTTT.

The V call is TRBV28, the J call TRBJ1-1, with D maybe TRBD1 (5 bases). Germline CDR1 and CDR2: MDHEN and SYDVKM. The CDR3 is 14 residues long. Trimming stripped 3 bases from V and 1 base from J, with 9 bases between. This CDR3 is CASSLRQGNTEAFF. CDR3 DNA: TGTGCCAGCAGTTTGAGGCAGGGGAACACTGAAGCTTTCTTT. Full variable domain (outside the CDR3, taken from reference TRBV28 and TRBJ1-1): DVKVTQSSRYLVKRTGEKVFLECVQDMDHENMFWYRQDPGLGLRLIYFSYDVKMKEKGDIPEGYSVSREKKERFSLILESASTNQTSMYLCASSLRQGNTEAFFGQGTRLTVV.

This chain uses TRBV3-1 (or the pseudogene TRBV3-2) with TRBJ2-1; D gene ambiguous. V lost 4 bases to trimming and J lost 9 bases, with 7 bases between them. The CDR3 is made up of 11 amino acids. Germline CDR1 and CDR2: LGHDT and YNNKEL (reference sequence). The CDR3 region is CASSRFSEQFF. In nucleotides, the CDR3 is TGTGCCAGCAGCCGTTTTAGTGAGCAGTTCTTC.